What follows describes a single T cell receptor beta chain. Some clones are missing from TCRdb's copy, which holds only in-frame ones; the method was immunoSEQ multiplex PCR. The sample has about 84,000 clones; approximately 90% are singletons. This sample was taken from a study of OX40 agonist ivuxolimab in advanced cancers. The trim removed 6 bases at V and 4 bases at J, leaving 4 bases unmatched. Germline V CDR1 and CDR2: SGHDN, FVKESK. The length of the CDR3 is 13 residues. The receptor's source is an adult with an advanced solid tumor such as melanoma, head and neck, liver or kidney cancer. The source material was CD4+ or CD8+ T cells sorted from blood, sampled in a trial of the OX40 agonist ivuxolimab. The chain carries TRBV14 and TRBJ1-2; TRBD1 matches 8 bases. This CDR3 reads CASSTGGGYGYTF. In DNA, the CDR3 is TGTGCCAGCAGTACAGGGGGGGGCTATGGCTACACCTTC.